These 21 T cell receptor beta chains share one sample of origin, sequenced in a study of shared clonotypes between healthy human individuals. Generated by immunoSEQ multiplex PCR, the TCRdb table keeps only in-frame clones and is missing some. The profile covers around 1.1 million clones, with around 82% appearing a single time and 0.6% to 0.75% taken by the ten largest. Source material: memory CD4+ T cells from PBMCs. As for subset: CD45RA-negative fraction. The receptor set was obtained from a man aged 18 to 30 in good health. Some clones in this sample may be carry-over from other donors' samples.

The J gene is TRBJ2-5, the V gene TRBV5-8; D not resolved. CDR1 is SGHTS, CDR2 YDEGEE, per germline. V gave up 2 bases and J gave up 7 bases, with 6 bases separating them. The CDR3 is made up of 11 amino acids. CDR3 sequence reads: CASSFMGTQYF. CDR3 in DNA: TGTGCCAGCAGCTTTATGGGGACCCAGTACTTC.

V is TRBV5-1 and J is TRBJ2-5; the match to TRBD1 covers 10 bases. Germline V CDR1 and CDR2: SGHRS, YFSETQ. The CDR3 is 15 amino acids. V was pared by 4 bases and J by 4 bases, with 7 bases of the junction left unmatched. CDR3 amino acids: CASSTGQGYGETQYF. CDR3 bases: TGCGCCAGCAGCACGGGACAGGGGTACGGAGAGACCCAGTACTTC.

The chain is built from TRBV5-1 and TRBJ2-5; 10 bases are shared with TRBD1. CDR3 size: 15 residues. CDR1 and CDR2 (germline): SGHRS, YFSETQ. Trimming cost V 1 base and J 4 bases; bases outside gene matches: 4. In DNA, the CDR3 is TGCGCCAGCAGCTTGTGGGACAGGGGTCGAGAGACCCAGTACTTC. Translated: CASSLWDRGRETQYF.

The chain joins TRBV5-8 to TRBJ1-1, with no clear D. The CDR3 consists of 14 residues. Germline values: CDR1 SGHTS, CDR2 YDEGEE. V dropped 3 bases and J dropped 5 bases, with 14 bases sitting between them. CDR3 sequence (DNA): TGTGCCAGCAGCTCGCCTGAGGGCCGGACTGAAGCTTTCTTT. This codes for CASSSPEGRTEAFF.

This sequence joins TRBV7-3 and TRBJ1-2, with TRBD1 matching 8 bases. Germline trimming cut 5 bases from V and 6 bases from J; bases unmatched to any gene: 14. Germline-derived CDR1 and CDR2 are SGHTA and FQGTGA. This CDR3 spans 16 amino acids. The CDR3, as DNA: TGTGCCAGCAGCCCCACTACCGTTAGGACAGGGCATGGCTACACCTTC. This gives the protein CASSPTTVRTGHGYTF.

The chain joins TRBV5-1 to TRBJ1-2, with 7 bases matching TRBD1. Germline V gene sequence: CDR1 SGHRS, CDR2 YFSETQ. This CDR3 comprises 14 residues. V lost 0 bases and J lost 8; bases outside the gene matches: 7. The CDR3 sequence: CASSLASGQAGYTF. The CDR3 nucleotides are TGCGCCAGCAGCTTGGCCAGTGGACAGGCCGGCTACACCTTC. Full variable domain (remainder filled in from reference TRBV5-1 and TRBJ1-2): KAGVTQTPRYLIKTRGQQVTLSCSPISGHRSVSWYQQTPGQGLQFLFEYFSETQRNKGNFPGRFSGRQFSNSRSEMNVSTLELGDSALYLCASSLASGQAGYTFGSGTRLTVV.

This clone was observed a handful of times. The genes are TRBV5-1 and TRBJ2-3; D is possibly TRBD1 (6 bases). The CDR3 totals 15 residues. Trimming took off 5 bases at V and 3 bases at J, with 16 bases between the two ends. Looked up from germline, CDR1 is SGHRS and CDR2 is YFSETQ. The CDR3 sequence is CASRQGGFGTDTQYF. The CDR3 DNA is TGCGCCAGCAGACAGGGCGGGTTTGGGACAGATACGCAGTATTTT.

Note on this clone: This sample includes further DNA sequences coding for the same CDR3. The V gene is TRBV7-2, the J gene TRBJ2-3; TRBD2 is a possible D gene (5 bases). This CDR3 is built from 13 residues. Germline V gene lookup returns CDR1 SGHTA and CDR2 FQGNSA. V was shortened by 6 bases and J by 3 bases, with 10 bases between the two germline ends. The DNA for the CDR3 is TGTGCCAGCAGTCCCCAGCGGACAGATACGCAGTATTTT. As protein: CASSPQRTDTQYF.

The rearrangement links TRBV5-6 to TRBJ2-7; 10 bases line up with TRBD1. CDR3 length: 16 residues. Germline V gene data show CDR1 as SGHDT and CDR2 as YYEEEE. V lost 0 bases to trimming and J lost 6 bases; unmatched junction nucleotides: 9. Written as DNA, the CDR3 is TGTGCCAGCAGCTTGGGGGACAGGGGAGGCGAGGGCGAGCAGTACTTC. This sequence encodes CASSLGDRGGEGEQYF.

To note about this clone: Within the sample, other DNA sequences also encode this same CDR3. The chain has TRBV7-3 and TRBJ2-3, with D unresolved. The CDR3 sequence is 14 residues long. Germline-derived CDR1 and CDR2 are SGHTA and FQGTGA. V was cut by 5 bases and J by 1 base, with 10 bases left in between. This chain's CDR3 is CASSLSPGTDTQYF. Written as DNA, the CDR3 is TGTGCCAGCAGCCTCTCGCCGGGCACAGATACGCAGTATTTT.

The genes are TRBV5-4 and TRBJ2-1, with 7 bases fitting TRBD2. Germline CDR1 SGHNT, CDR2 YYREEE (reference sequence). After removal of 0 bases from V and 7 bases from J, the junction contained 16 bases not matched to a gene. The CDR3 loop spans 18 amino acids. The CDR3, as DNA: TGTGCCAGCAGCTTGGCTCAGGTTTTAGGACTAGGTCTGAATGAGCAGTTCTTC. It yields the protein CASSLAQVLGLGLNEQFF.

V gene TRBV10-3 combines with J gene TRBJ1-5, with no clear D. Trimming shortened V by 6 bases and J by 4 bases, and 10 bases separated the two germline ends. Germline loops: CDR1 ENHRY, CDR2 SYGVKD. The CDR3 covers 13 residues. CDR3 sequence reads: CAIRSQTNQPQHF. CDR3 coding DNA: TGTGCCATCAGGAGCCAGACAAATCAGCCCCAGCATTTT.

The chain links TRBV18 to TRBJ1-2, with a possible D match to TRBD1 (5 bases). This CDR3 region has 14 residues. From germline, CDR1 is KGHSH and CDR2 LQKENI. Trimming stripped 3 bases from V and 6 bases from J, with 14 bases between. CDR3 in amino acids: CASSPTGPGDGYTF. CDR3 coding DNA: TGTGCCAGCTCACCCACAGGACCCGGGGATGGCTACACCTTC. The variable domain in full, completed from reference TRBV18 and TRBJ1-2, reads NAGVMQNPRHLVRRRGQEARLRCSPMKGHSHVYWYRQLPEEGLKFMVYLQKENIIDESGMPKERFSAEFPKEGPSILRIQQVVRGDSAAYFCASSPTGPGDGYTFGSGTRLTVV.

V usage is TRBV29-1 and J usage is TRBJ1-1, with D perhaps matching TRBD1 (5 bases). Trimming pared 6 bases from V and 5 bases from J, leaving 16 bases between. CDR1 is SQVTM and CDR2 is ANQGSEA in the germline V gene. CDR3 length equals 13 residues. CDR3 residues: CSVGGGVGTEAFF. The CDR3 DNA is TGCAGCGTCGGGGGAGGGGTGGGGACTGAAGCTTTCTTT.

The rearrangement joins TRBV4-2 to TRBJ2-7; weak D call: TRBD2 (6 bases). This CDR3 spans 15 amino acids. V was trimmed by 3 bases and J by 3 bases, leaving 15 bases between them. Germline V lookup: CDR1 LGHNA, CDR2 YNFKEQ. CDR3 sequence reads: CASSQGPGLNYEQYF. CDR3 in DNA: TGTGCCAGCAGCCAGGGACCCGGACTAAACTACGAGCAGTACTTC.

The chain carries TRBV18 and TRBJ2-2, with a possible D match to TRBD1 (5 bases). Trimming cost V 6 bases and J 0 bases, with 14 bases left between them. Germline assignment: CDR1 KGHSH and CDR2 LQKENI. The CDR3 length is 16 residues. This CDR3 reads CASSRPETANTGELFF. The DNA for the CDR3 is TGTGCCAGCTCCAGACCAGAGACAGCGAACACCGGGGAGCTGTTTTTT.

The rearrangement links TRBV4-1 to TRBJ2-2; D may be TRBD2 (5 bases). This CDR3 contains 16 residues. Trimming took off 1 base at V and 0 bases at J, with 9 bases between the two ends. Germline CDR1 MGHRA, CDR2 YSYEKL. CDR3 in amino acids: CASSQGQRANTGELFF. CDR3 DNA: TGCGCCAGCAGCCAAGGCCAGAGGGCGAACACCGGGGAGCTGTTTTTT.

This clone has more than one count but fewer than ten. The V call is TRBV30, the J call TRBJ1-1; TRBD1 might be the D (5 bases). The V gene lost 3 bases and the J gene lost 8 bases, with 19 bases spanning the gap. In germline, CDR1 is GTSNPN, CDR2 SVGIG (reference sequence). The CDR3 spans 14 residues. DNA for the CDR3: TGTGCCTGGAGGAAAGGACCGGGGCGATGGGAAGCTTTCTTT. Its protein product is CAWRKGPGRWEAFF.

This chain joins TRBV14 and TRBJ2-3, with D maybe TRBD2 (6 bases). The V gene lost 2 bases and the J gene lost 4 bases, with 16 bases spanning the gap. The CDR3 spans 16 residues. Germline V lookup: CDR1 SGHDN, CDR2 FVKESK. The CDR3 sequence: CASSQLGRSGADTQYF. The CDR3 DNA is TGTGCCAGCAGCCAATTAGGGCGTTCGGGGGCAGATACGCAGTATTTT.

This clone was picked up a small number of times. The chain employs TRBV5-1 and TRBJ2-6; D remains unclear. CDR3 length: 17 residues. The germline CDR1 and CDR2 sequences are SGHRS and YFSETQ. Trimming shortened V by 1 base and J by 0 bases, and 11 bases separated the two germline ends. In DNA, the CDR3 is TGCGCCAGCAGCTTGTCACAGTCCAACTCTGGGGCCAACGTCCTGACTTTC. Translation: CASSLSQSNSGANVLTF. Full variable domain (rest looked up from reference TRBV5-1 and TRBJ2-6): KAGVTQTPRYLIKTRGQQVTLSCSPISGHRSVSWYQQTPGQGLQFLFEYFSETQRNKGNFPGRFSGRQFSNSRSEMNVSTLELGDSALYLCASSLSQSNSGANVLTFGAGSRLTVL.

The J gene is TRBJ2-3, the V gene TRBV5-4; 12 bases fit TRBD2. The CDR3 totals 16 residues. Germline-derived CDR1 and CDR2 are SGHNT and YYREEE (reference sequence). With 4 bases clipped from V and 2 bases from J, the junction kept 5 bases outside the gene matches. The CDR3 coding sequence is TGTGCCAGCAGCAAAAGACTAGCGGGAGACACAGATACGCAGTATTTT. It is translated as CASSKRLAGDTDTQYF.